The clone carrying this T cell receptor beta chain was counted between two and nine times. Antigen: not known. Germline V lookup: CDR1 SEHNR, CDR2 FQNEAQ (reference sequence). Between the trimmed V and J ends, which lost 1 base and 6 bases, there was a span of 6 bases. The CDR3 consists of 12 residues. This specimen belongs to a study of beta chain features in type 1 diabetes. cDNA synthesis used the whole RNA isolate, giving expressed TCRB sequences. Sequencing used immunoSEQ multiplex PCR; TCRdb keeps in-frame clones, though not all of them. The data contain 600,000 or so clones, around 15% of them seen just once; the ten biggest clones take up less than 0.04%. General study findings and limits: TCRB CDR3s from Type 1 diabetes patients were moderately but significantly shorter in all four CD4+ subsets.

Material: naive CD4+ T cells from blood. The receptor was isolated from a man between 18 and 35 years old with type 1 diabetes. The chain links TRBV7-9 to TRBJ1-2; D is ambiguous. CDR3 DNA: TGTGCCAGCAGCTTAGACCCCAATGGCTACACCTTC. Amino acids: CASSLDPNGYTF.